The 24 T cell receptor beta chains reported below all come from one sample, sequenced in a study of molecular identifiers for immune sequencing clone quantification. TCRdb re-derived calls from the PCR reads in MiXCR, one entry per CDR3 protein. The sample holds more than 450,000 distinct CDR3 sequences, about 25% seen once. Sequencing was performed on naive CD8+ T cells from blood, with Jurkat cell RNA spiked in. Specified subset: FACS-sorted CD8+CD4-CCR7+CD45RA+ naive T cells. These receptors all stem from a human donor in good health. Some libraries in this study had Jurkat cell RNA spiked in.

Concerning this clonotype: A read error is possible here, since a much larger clone lies one base away. V gene TRBV7-2 combines with J gene TRBJ2-3; D call uncertain. Germline loops: CDR1 SGHTA, CDR2 FQGNSA. The CDR3 covers 15 residues. Trimming removed 4 bases at V and 2 bases at J, with 13 bases between. CDR3 protein: CASSSRTYITDTQYF. For the CDR3, the DNA is TGTGCCAGCAGCTCCCGGACCTATATCACAGATACGCAGTATTTT.

As concerns this clonotype: Since a much larger clone is just one base distant, this may be a read error. The chain carries TRBV29-1 and TRBJ2-5, with 7 bases lining up with TRBD2. Germline loops: CDR1 SQVTM, CDR2 ANQGSEA. This CDR3 comprises 14 residues. In nucleotides, the CDR3 is TGCGGCGTTGAAGATCTTTCGGGGGGAGAGACCCAGTACTTC. It encodes CGVEDLSGGETQYF.

This clonotype was observed many times. CDR3 loop: CASSLEQGAYHEQYF. The CDR3 nucleotides read TGTGCCAGCAGCTTAGAACAGGGGGCGTATCACGAGCAGTACTTC. This chain connects TRBV13 to TRBJ2-7; 9 nucleotides line up with TRBD1. The CDR3 spans 15 residues. V lost 1 base and J lost 5; bases outside the gene matches: 6. Per germline, CDR1 PRHDT and CDR2 FYEKMQ (reference sequence). The full variable domain, in which reference TRBV13 and TRBJ2-7 provide the parts outside the CDR3, is AAGVIQSPRHLIKEKRETATLKCYPIPRHDTVYWYQQGPGQDPQFLISFYEKMQSDKGSIPDRFSAQQFSDYHSELNMSSLELGDSALYFCASSLEQGAYHEQYFGPGTRLTVT.

Concerning this clonotype: This is likely a read error, given that the CDR3 carries no conserved phenylalanine or tryptophan at its end. The chain links TRBV4-3 to TRBJ2-2, with TRBD2 matching over 7 bases. The J segment lost 6 bases and the V segment lost 0 bases, leaving 10 bases of the junction unmatched. The CDR3 is 17 amino acids. Per the germline V gene, CDR1 is LGHNA and CDR2 is YSLEER. CDR3 in DNA: TGCGCCAGCAGCCAAGATCGGTTGGCTAGCGGTGCCGGGGAGCTGTTTATT. Translation: CASSQDRLASGAGELFI.

This clonotype was counted many times. This rearrangement joins TRBV5-6 to TRBJ2-7; 10 nucleotides match TRBD1. The CDR3 contains 17 residues. Germline V CDR1 and CDR2: SGHDT, YYEEEE. Germline trimming cut 1 base from V and 5 bases from J; bases unmatched to any gene: 12. CDR3 nucleotides: TGTGCCAGCAGCTTGAAAACCGGGACAGGGGTCTTCGACGAGCAGTACTTC. Translation gives CASSLKTGTGVFDEQYF.

There are a few counts of this clonotype. This sequence joins TRBV7-9 and TRBJ2-5; D remains unclear. Per germline, CDR1 SEHNR and CDR2 FQNEAQ (reference sequence). This CDR3 is built from 12 residues. Trimming stripped 2 bases from V and 5 bases from J, with 6 bases between. DNA for the CDR3: TGTGCCAGCAGCTTACCCAAGGAGACCCAGTACTTC. The encoded protein is CASSLPKETQYF.

A remark on this clonotype: The CDR3 end shows no conserved phenylalanine or tryptophan, and so a read error is likely. The V call is TRBV18, the J call TRBJ1-5; no clear D. V gave up 0 bases and J gave up 4 bases, with 7 bases separating them. The CDR3 covers 14 residues. Germline V lookup: CDR1 KGHSH, CDR2 LQKENI. CDR3: CASSPPSYNQPQHY. In nucleotides, the CDR3 is TGTGCCAGCTCACCACCATCTTATAATCAGCCCCAGCATTAT.

The sample holds many counts of this clonotype. The genes are TRBV7-6 and TRBJ2-3; 8 bases match TRBD2. Germline V gene data show CDR1 as SGHVS and CDR2 as FNYEAQ. The V and J ends lost 3 bases and 3 bases, in that order; junction bases with no gene match: 11. The CDR3 spans 17 residues. CDR3 nucleotide sequence: TGTGCCAGCAGCTTGATGGGAAGCGGGGGTGGTACAGATACGCAGTATTTT. It encodes CASSLMGSGGGTDTQYF.

The chain links TRBV30 to TRBJ2-7; the match to TRBD1 covers 7 bases. The CDR3 length is 15 residues. Germline V CDR1 and CDR2: GTSNPN, SVGIG (reference sequence). The V gene end was trimmed by 2 bases and the J gene end by 0 bases; junction bases not matched to a gene: 7. This CDR3 reads CAWSKGQSLSYEQYF. Written as DNA, the CDR3 is TGTGCCTGGAGTAAGGGACAGTCCCTCTCCTACGAGCAGTACTTC.

J is TRBJ1-1 and V is TRBV9; a weak D match, TRBD1 (5 bases). The germline CDR1 and CDR2 sequences are SGDLS and YYNGEE. V was pared by 0 bases and J by 11 bases, with 14 bases between. The CDR3 extends over 13 amino acids. The CDR3 DNA is TGTGCCAGCAGCGTAGGGGGGGGGTTTGACGCTTTCTTT. Its protein is CASSVGGGFDAFF.

V and J are TRBV28 and TRBJ1-1; D remains ambiguous. V lost 7 bases and J 8 bases, leaving 17 bases between the germline ends. Germline CDR1 and CDR2: MDHEN and SYDVKM. The CDR3 spans 13 residues. CDR3 protein: CASTLIGSLEAFF. DNA for the CDR3: TGTGCCAGCACCCTCATCGGGTCTCTGGAAGCTTTCTTT.

The CDR3 DNA reads TGTGCCAGCAGCCCCCCGGGACAGGGAATTCAGTACTTC. It is translated as CASSPPGQGIQYF. The rearrangement links TRBV12-3 or TRBV12-4 to TRBJ2-7; 9 bases are shared with TRBD1. The CDR3 totals 13 residues. The J segment lost 10 bases and the V segment lost 6 bases, leaving 10 bases of the junction unmatched.

This sequence joins TRBV4-1 and TRBJ2-2, with no clear D. The V end lost 1 base, the J end lost 0 bases, and 9 bases lay between the germline ends. Germline V gene sequence: CDR1 MGHRA, CDR2 YSYEKL. This CDR3 comprises 16 residues. CDR3 bases: TGCGCCAGCAGCCAAGGGCCTACCCCGAACACCGGGGAGCTGTTTTTT. Protein product: CASSQGPTPNTGELFF.

As regards this clonotype: A much larger clone differs by one base, so this may be a read error. The J gene is TRBJ1-1, the V gene TRBV4-3, with D tentatively TRBD1 (5 bases). This CDR3 is 15 amino acids long. Germline V gives CDR1 LGHNA, CDR2 YSLEER. CDR3 protein: CASSQDQAGNPEAFF. The CDR3, as DNA: TGCGCCAGCAGCCAAGATCAGGCAGGGAACCCTGAAGCTTTCTTT.

In its sample, this clonotype was seen many times. V is TRBV27 and J is TRBJ2-3; D gene ambiguous. From germline, CDR1 is MNHEY and CDR2 SMNVEV (reference sequence). This CDR3 has 13 residues. V was shortened by 8 bases and J by 2 bases, with 11 bases between the two germline ends. CDR3 sequence (DNA): TGTGCCAGCGGACCACTCTCCACAGATACGCAGTATTTT. Translation gives CASGPLSTDTQYF.

This clonotype was detected only once. This may come from a read error, since a much larger clone is one base off. V gene TRBV27 combines with J gene TRBJ2-2; D unclear. The V gene's germline CDR1 is MNHEY and CDR2 SMNVEV (reference sequence). The CDR3 contains 14 residues. V dropped 3 bases and J dropped 7 bases, with 12 bases sitting between them. CDR3 sequence: CASSLSPVNGELFF. CDR3 bases: TGTGCCAGCAGTTTGAGTCCGGTCAACGGGGAGCTGTTTTTT.

The chain is built from TRBV20-1 and TRBJ2-3; D unclear. The CDR3 has 15 residues. The germline V gene has CDR1 DFQATT and CDR2 SNEGSKA (reference sequence). Trimming took 2 bases from V and 5 from J, leaving 17 bases between them. This chain's CDR3 is CSARFLVPIGDTQYF. CDR3 in DNA: TGCAGTGCTAGATTTTTGGTCCCCATAGGAGATACGCAGTATTTT.

The J gene is TRBJ2-7, the V gene TRBV5-1; D unclear. The germline V gene encodes CDR1 SGHRS and CDR2 YFSETQ. The V end was cut by 2 bases, the J end by 6 bases, with 15 bases between. The CDR3 covers 14 residues. In nucleotides, the CDR3 is TGCGCCAGCAGCTTCGGTGAGGTAGGCTTCGAGCAGTACTTC. Amino acids: CASSFGEVGFEQYF.

For this clonotype: Since a much larger clone is just one base distant, this may be a read error. CDR3 residues: CASSPPFSGNTIYF. CDR3 in DNA: TGTGCCAGCAGTCCGCCCTTCTCTGGAAACACCATATATTTT. This chain links TRBV27 with TRBJ1-3; the D is unclear. Trimming pared 5 bases from V and 0 bases from J, leaving 8 bases between. The CDR3 contains 14 residues. CDR1 and CDR2 (germline): MNHEY, SMNVEV (reference sequence).

Remarks on this clonotype: One end of the junction fails to match germline, which may point to a read error. The chain uses TRBV7-6 and TRBJ2-3; TRBD1 might be the D (7 bases). This CDR3 is 15 amino acids long. The germline gives CDR1 SGHVS, CDR2 FNYEAQ. The CDR3: CASGLRGTDTDTQYF. For the CDR3, the DNA is TGTGCCAGCGGCTTACGCGGGACAGACACAGATACGCAGTATTTT.

As for this clonotype: Being one base from a much bigger clone, this may be a read error. This chain links TRBV5-3 with TRBJ2-4; 7 positions match TRBD2. Being an ORF, TRBV5-3 has a function that is uncertain. The CDR3 covers 14 residues. The CDR3 bases are TGTGCCAGCAGCTTGGGAGCGGGGCCGGAGATTCAGTACTTC. Translation: CASSLGAGPEIQYF.

This clonotype was seen more than once but under ten times. The J gene is TRBJ1-2, the V gene TRBV4-1; weak D call: TRBD1 (5 bases). CDR3 length equals 17 residues. V lost 2 bases and J lost 2, with 18 bases in between. CDR1 and CDR2 from the germline V gene are MGHRA and YSYEKL. The CDR3 DNA is TGCGCCAGCAGCCAAAAATCGACAGCAACCCCCAACTATGGCTACACCTTC. Translation gives CASSQKSTATPNYGYTF.

On this clonotype: A much larger clone differs by one base, so this may be a read error. This chain links TRBV7-6 with TRBJ2-3; weak D call: TRBD2 (6 bases). V lost 8 bases to trimming and J lost 6 bases, with 12 bases between them. The CDR3 has 12 amino acids. CDR1 is SGHVS, CDR2 FNYEAQ, per germline. CDR3 sequence: CASGWGEDTQYF. DNA for the CDR3: TGTGCCAGCGGCTGGGGGGAGGATACGCAGTATTTT.

This clonotype showed up just a few times. The J gene is TRBJ1-5, the V gene TRBV20-1; D is ambiguous. The CDR3 totals 13 residues. The V gene lost 3 bases and the J gene lost 3 bases, with 9 bases spanning the gap. CDR1 and CDR2 (germline): DFQATT, SNEGSKA (reference sequence). Here the CDR3 DNA reads TGCAGTGCTAGGATCGGGGTCAATCAGCCCCAGCATTTT. It yields the protein CSARIGVNQPQHF.